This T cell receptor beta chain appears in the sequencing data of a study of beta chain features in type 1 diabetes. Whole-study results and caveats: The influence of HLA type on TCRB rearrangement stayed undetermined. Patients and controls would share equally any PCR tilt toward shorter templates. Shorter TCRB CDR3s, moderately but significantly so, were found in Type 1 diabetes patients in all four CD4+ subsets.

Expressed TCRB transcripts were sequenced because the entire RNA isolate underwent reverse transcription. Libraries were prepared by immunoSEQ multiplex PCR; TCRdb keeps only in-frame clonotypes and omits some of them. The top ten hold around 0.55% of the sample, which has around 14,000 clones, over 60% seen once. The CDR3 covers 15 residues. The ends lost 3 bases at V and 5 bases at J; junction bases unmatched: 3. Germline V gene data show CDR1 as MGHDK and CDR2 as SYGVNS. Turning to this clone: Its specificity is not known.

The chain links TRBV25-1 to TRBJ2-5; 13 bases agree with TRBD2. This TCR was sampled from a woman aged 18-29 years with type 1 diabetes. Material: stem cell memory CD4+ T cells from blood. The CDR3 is CASSEGLAGFETQYF. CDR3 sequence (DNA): TGTGCCAGCAGTGAGGGACTAGCGGGATTTGAGACCCAGTACTTC.